Below are 7 T cell receptor beta chains sequenced from a single sample in a study of shared clonotypes between healthy human individuals. Sequencing was performed with immunoSEQ multiplex PCR; in TCRdb, only in-frame clones are kept and a portion is missing. The sample lists about 490,000 clones, 75% to 85% occurring once. The sequencing sample was made of PBMCs. These receptors originate from a woman between 40 and 55 years old in good health. Some clones in this sample may be carry-over from other donors' samples.

The rearrangement links TRBV28 to TRBJ1-2; D is uncertain. The CDR3 covers 15 residues. Germline lookup yields CDR1 MDHEN and CDR2 SYDVKM. V was trimmed by 4 bases and J by 4 bases, leaving 16 bases between them. Written as DNA, the CDR3 is TGTGCCAGCAGTTCCCCCTCCTCCAATAGCTATGGCTACACCTTC. This sequence encodes CASSSPSSNSYGYTF.

The rearrangement links TRBV6-5 to TRBJ2-7, with 10 bases that match TRBD2. This CDR3 spans 15 amino acids. CDR1 MNHEY and CDR2 SVGAGI come from the germline V gene. J lost 3 bases, V lost 2 bases, and 4 bases had no gene match. The CDR3 is CASSYRAGGFYEQYF. In nucleotides, the CDR3 is TGTGCCAGCAGTTACAGAGCGGGAGGGTTCTACGAGCAGTACTTC.

CDR3 DNA: TGTGCCAGCAGCTTAGTGGCAGGGCCCATCTATGGCTACACCTTC. As protein: CASSLVAGPIYGYTF. The genes are TRBV13 and TRBJ1-2, with D perhaps matching TRBD1 (5 bases). Germline V gene data show CDR1 as PRHDT and CDR2 as FYEKMQ (reference sequence). The V end was cut by 1 base, the J end by 4 bases, with 13 bases between. This CDR3 is 15 amino acids long.

Remarks on this clone: This sample includes further DNA sequences coding for the same CDR3. The V and J genes are TRBV5-1 and TRBJ2-3, with TRBD2 matching 8 bases. This CDR3 is 15 amino acids long. V lost 4 bases and J lost 0; bases outside the gene matches: 4. Germline lookup yields CDR1 SGHRS and CDR2 YFSETQ. This chain's CDR3 is CASSLLAGSTDTQYF. The CDR3, as DNA: TGCGCCAGCAGCCTCTTAGCGGGAAGCACAGATACGCAGTATTTT.

The V and J genes are TRBV5-1 and TRBJ2-7; D is unresolved. CDR1 is SGHRS, CDR2 YFSETQ, per germline. The CDR3 is made up of 13 amino acids. Between the trimmed V and J ends, which lost 3 bases and 0 bases, there was a span of 7 bases. For the CDR3, the DNA is TGCGCCAGCAGCTCGTCAGCCTCCTACGAGCAGTACTTC. Protein sequence: CASSSSASYEQYF.

As regards this clone: A much larger clonotype is one base distant, so this may be a read error. This chain joins TRBV11-1 and TRBJ2-7, with 7 bases lining up with TRBD1. This CDR3 is built from 13 residues. The germline CDR1 and CDR2 sequences are SGHAT and FQDESV (reference sequence). The V and J ends lost 5 bases and 2 bases, in that order; junction bases with no gene match: 3. Here the CDR3 reads CASSRGTAYEQYF. CDR3 nucleotides: TGTGCCAGCAGCAGAGGGACAGCCTACGAGCAGTACTTC.

This clone has just one count. A far more abundant clone sits one base away, making this likely a read error. The DNA is omitted, as the CDR3 cannot be located on it reliably, and the CDR3 follows TCRdb's listing. The rearrangement uses TRBV30 and TRBJ1-2; whether TRBD1, the table's D call, matches the DNA was not checked. Looked up from germline, CDR1 is GTSNPN and CDR2 is SVGIG (reference sequence). Both ends counted, the CDR3 spans 14 residues. The CDR3 loop is CACRQGAPFYGCTF.